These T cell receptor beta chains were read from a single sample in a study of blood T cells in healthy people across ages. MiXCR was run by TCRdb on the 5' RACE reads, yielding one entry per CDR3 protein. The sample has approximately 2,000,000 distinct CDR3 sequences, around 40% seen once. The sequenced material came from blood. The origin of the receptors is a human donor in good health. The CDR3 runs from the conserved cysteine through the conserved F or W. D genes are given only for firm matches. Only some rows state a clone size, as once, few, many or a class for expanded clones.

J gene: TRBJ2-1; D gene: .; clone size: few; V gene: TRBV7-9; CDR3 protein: CASTRNNDNEQFF; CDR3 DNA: TGTGCCAGCACGAGGAATAACGACAATGAGCAGTTCTTC
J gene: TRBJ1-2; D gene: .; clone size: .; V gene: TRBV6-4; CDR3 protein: CASSPTDSYGGYTF; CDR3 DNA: TGTGCCAGCAGTCCGACAGACTCCTATGGAGGCTACACCTTC
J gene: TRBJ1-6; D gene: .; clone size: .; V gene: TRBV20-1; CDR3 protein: CSAPRGNSPLHF; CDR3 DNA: TGCAGTGCTCCCCGGGGTAATTCACCCCTCCACTTT
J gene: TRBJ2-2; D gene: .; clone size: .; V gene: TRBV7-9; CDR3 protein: CASSLHEANTGELFF; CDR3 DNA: TGTGCCAGCAGCTTACATGAAGCGAACACCGGGGAGCTGTTTTTT
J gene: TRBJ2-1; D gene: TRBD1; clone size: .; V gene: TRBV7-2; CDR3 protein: CASSLMRPDRGRNEQFF; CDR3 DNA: TGTGCCAGCAGCTTAATGAGACCGGACAGGGGGAGGAATGAGCAGTTCTTC
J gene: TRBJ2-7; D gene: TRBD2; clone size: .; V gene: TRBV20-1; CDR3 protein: CSASRTSVYNEQYF; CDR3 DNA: TGCAGTGCTAGTAGGACTAGTGTCTACAATGAGCAGTACTTC
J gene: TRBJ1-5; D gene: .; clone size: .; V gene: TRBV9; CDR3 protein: CASSRTARGNQPQHF; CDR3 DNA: TGTGCCAGCAGCCGGACAGCCCGAGGGAATCAGCCCCAGCATTTT
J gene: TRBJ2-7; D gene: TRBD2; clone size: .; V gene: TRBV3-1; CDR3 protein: CASTFGGGPYEQYF; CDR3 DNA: TGTGCCAGCACCTTCGGGGGGGGACCCTACGAGCAGTACTTC
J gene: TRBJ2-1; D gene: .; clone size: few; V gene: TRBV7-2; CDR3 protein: CASSRLVHDEQFF; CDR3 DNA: TGTGCCAGCAGCCGACTAGTTCATGATGAGCAGTTCTTC
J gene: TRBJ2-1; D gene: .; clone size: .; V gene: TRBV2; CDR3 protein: CASVQGSYNEQFF; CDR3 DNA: TGTGCCAGCGTCCAGGGGTCCTACAATGAGCAGTTCTTC
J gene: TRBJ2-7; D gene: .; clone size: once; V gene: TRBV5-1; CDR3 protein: CASSVSGANYEQYF; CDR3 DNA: TGCGCCAGCAGCGTTAGCGGAGCCAACTACGAGCAGTACTTC
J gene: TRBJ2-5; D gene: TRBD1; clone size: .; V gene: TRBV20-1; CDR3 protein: CSAQTGGWGQETQYF; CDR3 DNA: TGCAGTGCCCAAACAGGGGGCTGGGGCCAAGAGACCCAGTACTTC
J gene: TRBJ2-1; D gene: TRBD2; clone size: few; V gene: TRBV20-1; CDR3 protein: CSASWAGGPDEQFF; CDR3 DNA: TGCAGTGCTAGTTGGGCGGGGGGCCCCGATGAGCAGTTCTTC
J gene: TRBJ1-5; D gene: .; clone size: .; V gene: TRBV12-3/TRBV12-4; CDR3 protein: CASTPTGRGNQPQHF; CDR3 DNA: TGTGCCAGCACCCCCACAGGAAGAGGCAATCAGCCCCAGCATTTT
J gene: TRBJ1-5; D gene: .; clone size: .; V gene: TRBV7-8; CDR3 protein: CASSSSGLTSNQPQHF; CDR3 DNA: TGTGCCAGCTCCTCCTCGGGACTGACTAGCAATCAGCCCCAGCATTTT
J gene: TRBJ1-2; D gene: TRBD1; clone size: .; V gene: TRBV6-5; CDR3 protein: CASTPSGGAFYGYTF; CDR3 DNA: TGTGCCAGCACCCCGTCAGGGGGGGCTTTCTATGGCTACACCTTC
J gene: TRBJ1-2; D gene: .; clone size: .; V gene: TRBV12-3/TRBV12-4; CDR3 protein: CASSTTAGLNYGYTF; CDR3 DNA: TGTGCCAGCAGTACGACGGCCGGATTAAACTATGGCTACACCTTC
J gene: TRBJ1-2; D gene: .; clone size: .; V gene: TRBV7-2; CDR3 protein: CASSFYQAGYTF; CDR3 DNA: TGTGCCAGCAGCTTCTACCAAGCTGGCTACACCTTC
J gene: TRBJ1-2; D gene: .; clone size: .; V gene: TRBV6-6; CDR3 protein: CASSYSGEDYGYTF; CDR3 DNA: TGTGCCAGCAGTTATTCAGGGGAGGACTATGGCTACACCTTC
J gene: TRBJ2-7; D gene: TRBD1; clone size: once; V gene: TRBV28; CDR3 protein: CASNLQGAHEQYF; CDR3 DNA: TGTGCCAGCAACTTACAGGGGGCCCACGAGCAGTACTTC
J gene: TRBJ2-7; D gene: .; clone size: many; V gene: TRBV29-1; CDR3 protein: CSVEGAGYEQYF; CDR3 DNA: TGCAGCGTTGAAGGGGCTGGATACGAGCAGTACTTC
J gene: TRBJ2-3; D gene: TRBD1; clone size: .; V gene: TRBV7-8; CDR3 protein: CASSLPVTGGPDTQYF; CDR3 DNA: TGTGCCAGCAGCTTACCAGTGACAGGGGGACCAGATACGCAGTATTTT
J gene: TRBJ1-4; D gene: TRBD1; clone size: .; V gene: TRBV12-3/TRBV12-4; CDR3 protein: CASKLQGGEKLFF; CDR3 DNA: TGTGCCAGCAAATTACAGGGGGGTGAAAAACTGTTTTTT
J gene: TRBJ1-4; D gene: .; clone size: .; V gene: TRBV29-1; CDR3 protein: CSVGGPRNEKLFF; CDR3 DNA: TGCAGCGTTGGGGGACCACGTAATGAAAAACTGTTTTTT
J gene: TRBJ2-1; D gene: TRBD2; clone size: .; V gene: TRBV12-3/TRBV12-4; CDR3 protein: CASSILRLAGGNEQFF; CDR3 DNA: TGTGCCAGCAGTATACTACGACTAGCGGGAGGGAATGAGCAGTTCTTC
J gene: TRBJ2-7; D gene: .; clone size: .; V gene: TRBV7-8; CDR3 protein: CASSMTTGSYEQYF; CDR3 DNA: TGTGCCAGCAGCATGACGACAGGCTCCTACGAGCAGTACTTC
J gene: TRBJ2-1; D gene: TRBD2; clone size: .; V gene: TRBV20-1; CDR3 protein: CSAPKPGLAYYNEQFF; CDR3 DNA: TGCAGTGCTCCGAAACCGGGACTAGCGTACTACAATGAGCAGTTCTTC
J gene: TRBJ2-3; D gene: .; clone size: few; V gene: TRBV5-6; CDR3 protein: CASSLTRTASTDTQYF; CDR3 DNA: TGTGCCAGCAGCTTGACCCGGACAGCTAGCACAGATACGCAGTATTTT
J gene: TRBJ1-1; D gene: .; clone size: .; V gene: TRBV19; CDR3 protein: CASNPRGRTEAFF; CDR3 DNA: TGTGCCAGTAACCCACGGGGTCGGACTGAAGCTTTCTTT
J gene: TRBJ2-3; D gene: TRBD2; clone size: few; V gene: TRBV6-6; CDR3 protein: CASRPKPGLGITDTQYF; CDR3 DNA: TGTGCCAGCAGGCCTAAACCGGGACTAGGTATCACAGATACGCAGTATTTT
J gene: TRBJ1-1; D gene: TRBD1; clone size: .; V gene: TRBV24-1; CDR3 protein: CATSDLFSQGVGQANTEAFF; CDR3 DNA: TGCGCCACCAGTGATTTGTTCTCACAAGGTGTGGGACAGGCGAACACTGAAGCTTTCTTT
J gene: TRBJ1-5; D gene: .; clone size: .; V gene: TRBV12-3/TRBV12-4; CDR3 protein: CASSYRVGAIDSNQPQHF; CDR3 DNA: TGTGCCAGCAGTTACAGGGTCGGGGCAATTGATAGCAATCAGCCCCAGCATTTT
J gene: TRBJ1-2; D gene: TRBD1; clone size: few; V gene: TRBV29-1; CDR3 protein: CSVGDERQGGYTF; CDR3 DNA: TGCAGCGTTGGAGATGAGAGACAGGGAGGCTACACCTTC
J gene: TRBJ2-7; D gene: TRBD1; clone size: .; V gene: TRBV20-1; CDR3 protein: CSEGGQGPSNEQYF; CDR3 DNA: TGCAGTGAGGGAGGACAGGGTCCCTCCAACGAGCAGTACTTC
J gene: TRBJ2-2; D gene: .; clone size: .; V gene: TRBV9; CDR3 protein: CASSSSSNTGELFF; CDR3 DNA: TGTGCCAGCAGCTCTTCTTCTAACACCGGGGAGCTGTTTTTT
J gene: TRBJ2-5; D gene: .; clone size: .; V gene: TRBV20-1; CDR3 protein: CSAQGEGETQYF; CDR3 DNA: TGCAGTGCCCAGGGGGAGGGAGAGACCCAGTACTTC
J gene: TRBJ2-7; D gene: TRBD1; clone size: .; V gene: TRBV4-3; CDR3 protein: CASSPNTGGSSYEQYF; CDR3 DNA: TGCGCCAGCAGCCCGAATACAGGGGGCAGTTCCTACGAGCAGTACTTC
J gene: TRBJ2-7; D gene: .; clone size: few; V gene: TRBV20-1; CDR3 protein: CSATGHPYEQYF; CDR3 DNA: TGCAGTGCAACCGGGCATCCCTACGAGCAGTACTTC
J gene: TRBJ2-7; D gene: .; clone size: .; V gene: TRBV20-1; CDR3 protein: CSAPVTLRGQEQYF; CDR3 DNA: TGCAGTGCCCCGGTTACTCTGCGGGGTCAAGAGCAGTACTTC
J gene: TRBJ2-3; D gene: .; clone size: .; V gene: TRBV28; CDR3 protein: CATHPRGPGTYRVSTDTQYF; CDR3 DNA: TGTGCCACCCACCCTCGGGGTCCCGGGACATATCGGGTTAGCACAGATACGCAGTATTTT
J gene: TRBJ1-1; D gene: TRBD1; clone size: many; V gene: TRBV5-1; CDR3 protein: CASSPGTGGLNTEAFF; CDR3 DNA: TGCGCCAGCAGCCCCGGGACAGGGGGGCTTAACACTGAAGCTTTCTTT
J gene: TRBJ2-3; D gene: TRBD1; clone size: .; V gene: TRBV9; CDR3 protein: CASSGRGQIDTQYF; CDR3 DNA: TGTGCCAGCAGCGGCAGGGGGCAGATAGATACGCAGTATTTT
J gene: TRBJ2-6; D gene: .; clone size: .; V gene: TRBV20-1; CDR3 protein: CSARSSGGAIYGANVLTF; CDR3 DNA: TGCAGTGCTAGATCTAGTGGGGGCGCGATATATGGGGCCAACGTCCTGACTTTC
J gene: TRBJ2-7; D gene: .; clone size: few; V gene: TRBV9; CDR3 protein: CASSVVAGSYEQYF; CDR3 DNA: TGTGCCAGCAGCGTAGTTGCAGGCTCCTACGAGCAGTACTTC
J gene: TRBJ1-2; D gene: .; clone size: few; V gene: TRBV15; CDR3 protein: CATSRAATGGNYGYTF; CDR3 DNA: TGTGCCACCAGCAGAGCTGCGACCGGGGGCAACTATGGCTACACCTTC
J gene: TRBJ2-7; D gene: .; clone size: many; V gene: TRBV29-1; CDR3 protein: CSVVGGFEQYF; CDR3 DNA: TGCAGCGTTGTCGGCGGTTTCGAGCAGTACTTC
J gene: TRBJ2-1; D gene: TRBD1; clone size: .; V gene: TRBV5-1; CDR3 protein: CASSSYSGQVDNEQFF; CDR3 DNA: TGCGCCAGCAGCTCATACTCTGGACAGGTTGACAATGAGCAGTTCTTC
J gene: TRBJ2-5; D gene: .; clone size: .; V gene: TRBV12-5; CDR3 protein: CASGFGEIQYF; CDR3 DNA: TGTGCTAGTGGTTTTGGGGAGATTCAGTACTTC
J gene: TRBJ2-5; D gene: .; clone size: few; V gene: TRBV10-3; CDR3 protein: CAISGDDSEIRETQYF; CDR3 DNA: TGTGCCATCAGTGGTGATGACAGCGAAATTCGAGAGACCCAGTACTTC
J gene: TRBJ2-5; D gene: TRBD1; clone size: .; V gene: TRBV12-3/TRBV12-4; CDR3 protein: CASSSDRGRRETQYF; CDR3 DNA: TGTGCCAGCAGTTCCGACAGGGGGCGGAGAGAGACCCAGTACTTC
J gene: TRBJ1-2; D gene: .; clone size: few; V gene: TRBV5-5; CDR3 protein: CASRKIANYGYTF; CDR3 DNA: TGTGCCAGCAGAAAAATAGCTAACTATGGCTACACCTTC
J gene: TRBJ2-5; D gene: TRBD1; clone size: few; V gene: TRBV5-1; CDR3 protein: CASRDDREETQYF; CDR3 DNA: TGCGCCAGCAGAGACGACAGGGAGGAGACCCAGTACTTC
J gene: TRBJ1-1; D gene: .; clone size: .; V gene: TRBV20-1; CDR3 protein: CSARDVGANTEAFF; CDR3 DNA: TGCAGTGCTAGAGATGTAGGTGCGAACACTGAAGCTTTCTTT
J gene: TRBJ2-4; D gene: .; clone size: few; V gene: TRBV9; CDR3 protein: CASTESPLEQYF; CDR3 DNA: TGTGCCAGCACCGAGTCCCCCCTTGAGCAGTACTTC
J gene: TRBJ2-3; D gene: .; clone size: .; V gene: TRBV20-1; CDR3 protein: CSATYTEPTDTQYF; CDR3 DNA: TGCAGTGCTACTTATACAGAGCCCACAGATACGCAGTATTTT
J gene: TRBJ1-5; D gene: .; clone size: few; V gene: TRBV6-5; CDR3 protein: CASSYSGEGNQPQHF; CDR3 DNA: TGTGCCAGCAGTTACTCTGGAGAGGGCAATCAGCCCCAGCATTTT